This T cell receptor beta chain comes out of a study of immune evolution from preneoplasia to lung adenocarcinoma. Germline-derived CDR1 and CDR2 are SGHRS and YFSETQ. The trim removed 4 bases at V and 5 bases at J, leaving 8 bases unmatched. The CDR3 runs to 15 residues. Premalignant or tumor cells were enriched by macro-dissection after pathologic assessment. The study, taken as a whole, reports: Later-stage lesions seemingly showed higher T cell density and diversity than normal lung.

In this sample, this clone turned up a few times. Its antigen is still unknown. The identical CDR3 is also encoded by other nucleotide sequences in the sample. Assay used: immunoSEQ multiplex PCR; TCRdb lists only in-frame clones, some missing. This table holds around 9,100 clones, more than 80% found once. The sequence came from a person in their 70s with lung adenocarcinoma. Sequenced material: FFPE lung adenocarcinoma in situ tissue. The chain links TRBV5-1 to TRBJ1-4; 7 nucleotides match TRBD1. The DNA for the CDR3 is TGCGCCAGCAGCCTCCTACAGGGGAGGAATGAAAAACTGTTTTTT. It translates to CASSLLQGRNEKLFF.